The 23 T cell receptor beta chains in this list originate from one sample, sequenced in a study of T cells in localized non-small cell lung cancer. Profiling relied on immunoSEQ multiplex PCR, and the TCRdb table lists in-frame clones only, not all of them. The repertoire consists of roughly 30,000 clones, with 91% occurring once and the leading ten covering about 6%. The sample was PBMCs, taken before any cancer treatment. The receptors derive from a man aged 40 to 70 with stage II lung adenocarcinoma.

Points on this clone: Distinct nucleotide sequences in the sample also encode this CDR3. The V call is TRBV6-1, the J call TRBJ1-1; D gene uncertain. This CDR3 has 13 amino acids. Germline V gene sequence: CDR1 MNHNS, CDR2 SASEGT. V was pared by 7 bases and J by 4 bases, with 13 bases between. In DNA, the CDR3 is TGTGCCAGCACCCTAGGGCAGGCCACTGAAGCTTTCTTT. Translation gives CASTLGQATEAFF.

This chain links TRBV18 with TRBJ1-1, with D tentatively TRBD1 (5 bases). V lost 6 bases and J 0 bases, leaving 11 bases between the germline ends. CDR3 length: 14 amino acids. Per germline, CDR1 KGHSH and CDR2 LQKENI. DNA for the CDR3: TGTGCCAGCTCCCCCGAGGGGATGAACACTGAAGCTTTCTTT. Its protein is CASSPEGMNTEAFF.

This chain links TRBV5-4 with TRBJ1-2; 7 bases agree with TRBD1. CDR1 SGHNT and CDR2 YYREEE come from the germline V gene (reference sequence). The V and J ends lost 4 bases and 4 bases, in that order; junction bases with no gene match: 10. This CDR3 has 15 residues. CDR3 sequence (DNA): TGTGCCAGCAGCCTATCGACACAGGGGACCTATGGCTACACCTTC. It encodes CASSLSTQGTYGYTF.

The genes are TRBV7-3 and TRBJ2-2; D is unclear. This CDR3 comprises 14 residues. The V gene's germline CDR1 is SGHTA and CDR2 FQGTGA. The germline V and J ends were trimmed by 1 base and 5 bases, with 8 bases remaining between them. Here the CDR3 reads CASSLNLETGELFF. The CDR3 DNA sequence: TGTGCCAGCAGCTTAAATTTGGAGACCGGGGAGCTGTTTTTT.

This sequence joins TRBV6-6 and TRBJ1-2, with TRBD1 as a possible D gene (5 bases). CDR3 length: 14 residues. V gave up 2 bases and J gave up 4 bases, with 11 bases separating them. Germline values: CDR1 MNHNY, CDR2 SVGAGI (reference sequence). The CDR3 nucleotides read TGTGCCAGCAGTTACGGGGGACGGAGCTATGGCTACACCTTC. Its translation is CASSYGGRSYGYTF.

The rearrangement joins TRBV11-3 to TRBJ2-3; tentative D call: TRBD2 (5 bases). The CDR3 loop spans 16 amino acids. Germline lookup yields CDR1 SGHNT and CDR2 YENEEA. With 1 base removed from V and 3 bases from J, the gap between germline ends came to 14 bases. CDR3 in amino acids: CASSLVGAEETDTQYF. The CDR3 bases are TGTGCCAGCAGCTTAGTGGGAGCGGAGGAGACAGATACGCAGTATTTT.

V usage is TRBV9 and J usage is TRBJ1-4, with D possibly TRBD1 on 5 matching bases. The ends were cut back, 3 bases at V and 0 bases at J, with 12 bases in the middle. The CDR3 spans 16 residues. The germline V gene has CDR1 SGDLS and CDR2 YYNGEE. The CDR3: CASSASKGTTNEKLFF. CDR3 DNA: TGTGCCAGCAGCGCTTCAAAGGGGACAACTAATGAAAAACTGTTTTTT.

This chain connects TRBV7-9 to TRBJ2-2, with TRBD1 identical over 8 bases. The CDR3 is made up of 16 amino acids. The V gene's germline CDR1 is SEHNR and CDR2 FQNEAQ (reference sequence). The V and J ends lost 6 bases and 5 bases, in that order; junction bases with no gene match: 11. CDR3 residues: CASRNSGTGGTGELFF. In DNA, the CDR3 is TGTGCCAGCAGAAATTCCGGGACAGGAGGGACCGGGGAGCTGTTTTTT.

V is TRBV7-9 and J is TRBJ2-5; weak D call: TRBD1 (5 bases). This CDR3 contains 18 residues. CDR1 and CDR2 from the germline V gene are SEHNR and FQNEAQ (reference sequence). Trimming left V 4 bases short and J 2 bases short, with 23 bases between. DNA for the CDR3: TGTGCCAGCAGCTCCCGAGTTAGGGGCGGCCGTAATCAAGAGACCCAGTACTTC. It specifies CASSSRVRGGRNQETQYF.

The CDR3 DNA reads as TGTGCCAGCTCACGACCGGGACAGGGGTACACTGAAGCTTTCTTT. It codes for CASSRPGQGYTEAFF. V gene TRBV18 combines with J gene TRBJ1-1; TRBD1 matches 10 bases. After removal of 4 bases from V and 3 bases from J, the junction contained 5 bases not matched to a gene. The CDR3 is made up of 15 amino acids. CDR1 and CDR2 from the germline V gene are KGHSH and LQKENI.

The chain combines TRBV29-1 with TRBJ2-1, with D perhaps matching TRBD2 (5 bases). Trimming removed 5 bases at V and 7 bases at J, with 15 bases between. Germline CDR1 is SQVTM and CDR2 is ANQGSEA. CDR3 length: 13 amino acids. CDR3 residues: CSVSRIGENEQFF. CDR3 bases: TGCAGCGTTTCTCGAATCGGGGAGAATGAGCAGTTCTTC.

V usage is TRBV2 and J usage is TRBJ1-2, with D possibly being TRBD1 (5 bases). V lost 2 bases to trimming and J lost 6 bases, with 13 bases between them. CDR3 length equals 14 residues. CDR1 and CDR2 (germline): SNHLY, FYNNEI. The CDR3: CASSEPPGLDGYTF. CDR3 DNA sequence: TGTGCCAGCAGTGAACCACCGGGACTTGATGGCTACACCTTC.

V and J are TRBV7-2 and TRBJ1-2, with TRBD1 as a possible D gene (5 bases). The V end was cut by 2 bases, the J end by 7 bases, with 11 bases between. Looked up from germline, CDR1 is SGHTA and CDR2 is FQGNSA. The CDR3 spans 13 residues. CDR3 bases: TGTGCCAGCAGCTTACGGGGGATGAGTGGCTACACCTTC. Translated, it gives CASSLRGMSGYTF.

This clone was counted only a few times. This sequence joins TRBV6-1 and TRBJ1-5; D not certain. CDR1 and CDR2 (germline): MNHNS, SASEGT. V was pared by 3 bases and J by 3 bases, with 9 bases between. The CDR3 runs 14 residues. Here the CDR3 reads CASSDVGLNQPQHF. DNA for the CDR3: TGTGCCAGCAGTGATGTTGGCCTCAATCAGCCCCAGCATTTT.

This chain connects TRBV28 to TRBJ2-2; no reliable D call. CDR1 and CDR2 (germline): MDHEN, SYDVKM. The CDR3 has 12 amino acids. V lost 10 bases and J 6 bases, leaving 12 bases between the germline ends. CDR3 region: CATKGVSGELFF. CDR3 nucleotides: TGTGCCACTAAAGGAGTTTCCGGGGAGCTGTTTTTT.

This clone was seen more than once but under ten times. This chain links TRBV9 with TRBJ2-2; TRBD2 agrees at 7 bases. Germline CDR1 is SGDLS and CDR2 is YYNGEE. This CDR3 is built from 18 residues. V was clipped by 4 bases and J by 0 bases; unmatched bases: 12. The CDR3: CASSPSMTSIANTGELFF. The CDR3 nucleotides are TGTGCCAGCAGCCCAAGTATGACTAGCATTGCGAACACCGGGGAGCTGTTTTTT.

The CDR3 region has the DNA TGTGCCAGCAGTCCCTCGGGGACAGGATACGAGCAGTACTTC. It encodes CASSPSGTGYEQYF. This chain joins TRBV6-1 and TRBJ2-7; TRBD1 matches at 8 bases. CDR1 and CDR2 from the germline V gene are MNHNS and SASEGT. The CDR3 totals 14 residues. V lost 5 bases and J lost 4; bases outside the gene matches: 7.

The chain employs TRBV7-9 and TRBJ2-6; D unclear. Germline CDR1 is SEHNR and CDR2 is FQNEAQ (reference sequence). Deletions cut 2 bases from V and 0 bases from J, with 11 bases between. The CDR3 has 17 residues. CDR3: CASSLPGAPSGANVLTF. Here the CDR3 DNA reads TGTGCCAGCAGCTTACCAGGAGCCCCCTCTGGGGCCAACGTCCTGACTTTC. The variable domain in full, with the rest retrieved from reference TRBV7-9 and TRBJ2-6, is DTGVSQNPRHKITKRGQNVTFRCDPISEHNRLYWYRQTLGQGPEFLTYFQNEAQLEKSRLLSDRFSAERPKGSFSTLEIQRTEQGDSAMYLCASSLPGAPSGANVLTFGAGSRLTVL.

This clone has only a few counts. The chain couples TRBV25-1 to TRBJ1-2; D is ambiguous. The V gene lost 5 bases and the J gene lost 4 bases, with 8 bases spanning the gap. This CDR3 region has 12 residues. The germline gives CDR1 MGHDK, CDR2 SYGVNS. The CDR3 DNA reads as TGTGCCAGCAGTTTTCACGGCTATGGCTACACCTTC. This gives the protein CASSFHGYGYTF.

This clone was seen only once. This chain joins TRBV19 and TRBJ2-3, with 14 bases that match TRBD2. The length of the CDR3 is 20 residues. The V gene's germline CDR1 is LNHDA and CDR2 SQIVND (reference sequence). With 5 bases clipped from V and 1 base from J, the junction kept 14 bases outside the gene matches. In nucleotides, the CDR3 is TGTGCCAGTAGTCGCACCCCGGGACTAGCGGGAGAGTTGGGCACAGATACGCAGTATTTT. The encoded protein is CASSRTPGLAGELGTDTQYF.

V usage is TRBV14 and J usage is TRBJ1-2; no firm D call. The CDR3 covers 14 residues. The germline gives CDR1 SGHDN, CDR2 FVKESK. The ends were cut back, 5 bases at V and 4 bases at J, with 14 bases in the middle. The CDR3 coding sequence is TGTGCCAGCAGCTACTCTTCACGGGCCTATGGCTACACCTTC. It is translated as CASSYSSRAYGYTF.

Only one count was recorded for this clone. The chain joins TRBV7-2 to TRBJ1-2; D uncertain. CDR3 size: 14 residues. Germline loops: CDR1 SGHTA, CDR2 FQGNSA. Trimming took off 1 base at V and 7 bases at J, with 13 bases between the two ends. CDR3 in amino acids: CASSLDSWASGYTF. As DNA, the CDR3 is TGTGCCAGCAGCTTAGATTCGTGGGCGAGTGGCTACACCTTC. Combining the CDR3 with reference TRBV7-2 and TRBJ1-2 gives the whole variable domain GAGVSQSPSNKVTEKGKDVELRCDPISGHTALYWYRQSLGQGLEFLIYFQGNSAPDKSGLPSDRFSAERTGGSVSTLTIQRTQQEDSAVYLCASSLDSWASGYTFGSGTRLTVV.

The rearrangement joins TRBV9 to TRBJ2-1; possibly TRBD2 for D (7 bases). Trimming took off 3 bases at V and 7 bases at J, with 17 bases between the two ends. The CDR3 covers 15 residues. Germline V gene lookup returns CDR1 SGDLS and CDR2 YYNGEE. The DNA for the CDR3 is TGTGCCAGCAGCGCTGAGGGGGGGTCATGGAATGAGCAGTTCTTC. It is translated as CASSAEGGSWNEQFF.